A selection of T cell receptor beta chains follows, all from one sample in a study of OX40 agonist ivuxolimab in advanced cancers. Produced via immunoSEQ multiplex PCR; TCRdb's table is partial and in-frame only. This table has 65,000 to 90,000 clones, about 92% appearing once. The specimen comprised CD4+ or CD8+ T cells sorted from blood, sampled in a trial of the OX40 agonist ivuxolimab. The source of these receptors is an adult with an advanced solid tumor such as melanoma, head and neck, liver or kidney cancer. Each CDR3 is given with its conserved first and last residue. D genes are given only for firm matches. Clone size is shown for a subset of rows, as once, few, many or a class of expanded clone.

CDR3nt: TGCGCCAGCAGTCAAGTGGTTCCCCAACGGGGCACCGGGGAGCTGTTTTTT
CDR3aa: CASSQVVPQRGTGELFF
abundance: -
j_gene: TRBJ2-2
d_gene: -
v_gene: TRBV23-1

CDR3nt: TGTGCCAGCAGCTTGGGGGACAGGGCCCATGAGCAGTTCTTC
CDR3aa: CASSLGDRAHEQFF
abundance: -
j_gene: TRBJ2-1
d_gene: TRBD1
v_gene: TRBV5-6

CDR3nt: TGTGCCAGCAGTTTATGGGGCGGGGGTAGCACCTACGAGCAGTACTTC
CDR3aa: CASSLWGGGSTYEQYF
abundance: -
j_gene: TRBJ2-7
d_gene: TRBD2
v_gene: TRBV27

CDR3nt: TGTGCCAGCAGTGAGGGGCGTAAGACCGTCACCGGGGAGCTGTTTTTT
CDR3aa: CASSEGRKTVTGELFF
abundance: -
j_gene: TRBJ2-2
d_gene: -
v_gene: TRBV2

CDR3nt: TGTGCCAGCAGCCAAGAGGGCCGGTCCTTGTACCAAGAGACCCAGTACTTC
CDR3aa: CASSQEGRSLYQETQYF
abundance: -
j_gene: TRBJ2-5
d_gene: -
v_gene: TRBV14

CDR3nt: TGTGCCAGCAGCCAAATGGGACTGGGGGTGGGCACCGGGGAGCTGTTTTTT
CDR3aa: CASSQMGLGVGTGELFF
abundance: -
j_gene: TRBJ2-2
d_gene: -
v_gene: TRBV4-2

CDR3nt: TGTGCCAGCACCTTCGGGACTAGCGGATACAATGAGCAGTTCTTC
CDR3aa: CASTFGTSGYNEQFF
abundance: -
j_gene: TRBJ2-1
d_gene: TRBD2
v_gene: TRBV27

CDR3nt: TGCGCCAGCAGCCAGGGGACAGGGGACTACGAGCAGTACTTC
CDR3aa: CASSQGTGDYEQYF
abundance: -
j_gene: TRBJ2-7
d_gene: TRBD1
v_gene: TRBV4-3

CDR3nt: TGCAGCGTCCTACTGGGGCAGCGGGTCAATGAGCAGTTCTTC
CDR3aa: CSVLLGQRVNEQFF
abundance: -
j_gene: TRBJ2-1
d_gene: -
v_gene: TRBV29-1

CDR3nt: TGCGCCAGCAGCCAGGTCCACACGAACACTGAAGCTTTCTTT
CDR3aa: CASSQVHTNTEAFF
abundance: -
j_gene: TRBJ1-1
d_gene: -
v_gene: TRBV4-1

CDR3nt: TGTGCCAGCAGCACCCCGCGGGGGGGCCAAGAGACCCAGTACTTC
CDR3aa: CASSTPRGGQETQYF
abundance: few
j_gene: TRBJ2-5
d_gene: TRBD2
v_gene: TRBV13

CDR3nt: TGCAGCGCCCCACTCTTCCAACACCAAGAGACCCAGTACTTC
CDR3aa: CSAPLFQHQETQYF
abundance: -
j_gene: TRBJ2-5
d_gene: -
v_gene: TRBV29-1

CDR3nt: TGCAGCGTTGAAGGGACAGGGGACTACGAGCAGTACTTC
CDR3aa: CSVEGTGDYEQYF
abundance: once
j_gene: TRBJ2-7
d_gene: TRBD1
v_gene: TRBV29-1

CDR3nt: TGTGCCAGCAGCACCGACACAGATACGCAGTATTTT
CDR3aa: CASSTDTDTQYF
abundance: -
j_gene: TRBJ2-3
d_gene: -
v_gene: TRBV9

CDR3nt: TGCGCCAGCAGCCTAGTTTTTCCAGGGCCCCAAGAGACCCAGTACTTC
CDR3aa: CASSLVFPGPQETQYF
abundance: -
j_gene: TRBJ2-5
d_gene: -
v_gene: TRBV4-1

CDR3nt: TGTGCCAGCAGTCCCTCGTGGGGGTTTAGCAATCAGCCCCAGCATTTT
CDR3aa: CASSPSWGFSNQPQHF
abundance: -
j_gene: TRBJ1-5
d_gene: -
v_gene: TRBV27

CDR3nt: TGTGCCAGCAGCTTGGAAGTTGGCACCCTGAAGAACGAGCAGTACTTC
CDR3aa: CASSLEVGTLKNEQYF
abundance: -
j_gene: TRBJ2-7
d_gene: -
v_gene: TRBV5-6

CDR3nt: TGCGCCAGCAGCCACGGACTAGTGGCAGATACGCAGTATTTT
CDR3aa: CASSHGLVADTQYF
abundance: -
j_gene: TRBJ2-3
d_gene: TRBD2
v_gene: TRBV4-1

CDR3nt: TGTGCCAGCAGTGAAACTAGCGGACCTTACAATGAGCAGTTCTTC
CDR3aa: CASSETSGPYNEQFF
abundance: -
j_gene: TRBJ2-1
d_gene: TRBD2
v_gene: TRBV2

CDR3nt: TGTGCCAGCAGCGAGGACAACCAAGAGACCCAGTACTTC
CDR3aa: CASSEDNQETQYF
abundance: -
j_gene: TRBJ2-5
d_gene: -
v_gene: TRBV7-9